The rows below give T cell receptor beta chains drawn from one sample of a study of cytomegalovirus exposure and HLA in healthy donors. TCRdb's copy holds only in-frame clones and misses some; the assay was immunoSEQ multiplex PCR. Of more than 60,000 clones in the sample, approximately 96% were seen once. The specimen was PBMCs. These receptors all come from a woman under 30 in good health and CMV-seropositive. Each CDR3 is given with its conserved first and last residue. Each record gives: CDR3 length, V gene, D gene, clone size, J gene, CDR3 DNA, CDR3 protein. The D gene is left open where the match is weak. Rows may omit the clone size; those that give it use once, few, many or a size class.

cdr3_length: 17
v_call: TRBV7-8
d_call: NA
clone_size: NA
j_call: TRBJ2-7
cdr3_nt: TGTGCCAGCAGCTTAGAGTGGTGGGCAGGGAAGTCCTACGAGCAGTACTTC
cdr3_aa: CASSLEWWAGKSYEQYF

cdr3_length: 14
v_call: TRBV5-5
d_call: NA
clone_size: NA
j_call: TRBJ1-1
cdr3_nt: TGTGCCAGCAGCTTTCAGGACACGAACACTGAAGCTTTCTTT
cdr3_aa: CASSFQDTNTEAFF

cdr3_length: 15
v_call: TRBV28
d_call: NA
clone_size: NA
j_call: TRBJ1-1
cdr3_nt: TGTGCCAGCAGTTTCCCAGGGAACATGAACACTGAAGCTTTCTTT
cdr3_aa: CASSFPGNMNTEAFF

cdr3_length: 12
v_call: TRBV28
d_call: NA
clone_size: NA
j_call: TRBJ1-2
cdr3_nt: TGTGCCAGCAGTACGCAGGGCTATGGCTACACCTTC
cdr3_aa: CASSTQGYGYTF

cdr3_length: 13
v_call: TRBV11-3
d_call: NA
clone_size: NA
j_call: TRBJ2-7
cdr3_nt: TGTGCCAGCAGCTTGGGCGGGTCCTACGAGCAGTACTTC
cdr3_aa: CASSLGGSYEQYF

cdr3_length: 17
v_call: TRBV7-3
d_call: TRBD1
clone_size: NA
j_call: TRBJ2-2
cdr3_nt: TGTGCCAGCAGCTTACGGGCTGGGACAGGGGGCACCGGGGAGCTGTTTTTT
cdr3_aa: CASSLRAGTGGTGELFF

cdr3_length: 15
v_call: TRBV9
d_call: NA
clone_size: NA
j_call: TRBJ1-5
cdr3_nt: TGTGCCAGCAGCGCAGACCCCGGGAGGGATCAGCCCCAGCATTTT
cdr3_aa: CASSADPGRDQPQHF

cdr3_length: 15
v_call: TRBV2
d_call: NA
clone_size: NA
j_call: TRBJ2-7
cdr3_nt: TGTGCCAGCAGTGTTGGGTCACTAGCCGGGGACGAGCAGTACTTC
cdr3_aa: CASSVGSLAGDEQYF

cdr3_length: 15
v_call: TRBV11-3
d_call: NA
clone_size: NA
j_call: TRBJ2-1
cdr3_nt: TGTGCCAGCAGCTTAGAGGGGGCGCTTGGCAATGAGCAGTTCTTC
cdr3_aa: CASSLEGALGNEQFF

cdr3_length: 15
v_call: TRBV6-1
d_call: NA
clone_size: NA
j_call: TRBJ2-3
cdr3_nt: TGTGCCAGCAGTGAGTTTACGGGAGATGCAGATACGCAGTATTTT
cdr3_aa: CASSEFTGDADTQYF

cdr3_length: 15
v_call: TRBV28
d_call: NA
clone_size: NA
j_call: TRBJ1-4
cdr3_nt: TGTGCCAGCAGTTCACCCCTGGGGGGGACTGAAAAACTGTTTTTT
cdr3_aa: CASSSPLGGTEKLFF

cdr3_length: 12
v_call: TRBV7-6
d_call: TRBD1
clone_size: NA
j_call: TRBJ1-2
cdr3_nt: TGTGCCAGCAGCTCGCAGGGGGACGGCTACACCTTC
cdr3_aa: CASSSQGDGYTF

cdr3_length: 15
v_call: TRBV9
d_call: NA
clone_size: NA
j_call: TRBJ1-2
cdr3_nt: TGTGCCAGCAGCGTAGCCCTCAGGGGCGGATATGGCTACACCTTC
cdr3_aa: CASSVALRGGYGYTF

cdr3_length: 14
v_call: TRBV4-1
d_call: NA
clone_size: NA
j_call: TRBJ2-5
cdr3_nt: TGCGCCAGCAGCCAAGAAGTCAGGGTAGAGACCCAGTACTTC
cdr3_aa: CASSQEVRVETQYF

cdr3_length: 11
v_call: TRBV25-1
d_call: NA
clone_size: NA
j_call: TRBJ2-7
cdr3_nt: TGTGCCAGCAGTGGTTCGCCCAGGTACTACTTC
cdr3_aa: CASSGSPRYYF

cdr3_length: 15
v_call: TRBV6-6
d_call: TRBD1
clone_size: NA
j_call: TRBJ2-5
cdr3_nt: TGTGCCAGCAGTTACCAGGGACAGGGGGCAGAGACCCAGTACTTC
cdr3_aa: CASSYQGQGAETQYF

cdr3_length: 18
v_call: TRBV19
d_call: TRBD2
clone_size: NA
j_call: TRBJ2-3
cdr3_nt: TGTGCCAGTAGTATAGTTGGGGACTACCTCCCAATCACAGATACGCAGTATTTT
cdr3_aa: CASSIVGDYLPITDTQYF

cdr3_length: 15
v_call: TRBV14
d_call: TRBD2
clone_size: few
j_call: TRBJ2-3
cdr3_nt: TGTGCCAGCAGAAAGACTAGCGGGTTTACAGATACGCAGTATTTT
cdr3_aa: CASRKTSGFTDTQYF

cdr3_length: 14
v_call: TRBV6-5
d_call: NA
clone_size: NA
j_call: TRBJ1-3
cdr3_nt: TGTGCCAGCAGGGTGGGCAGCTCTGGAAACACCATATATTTT
cdr3_aa: CASRVGSSGNTIYF

cdr3_length: 15
v_call: TRBV18
d_call: TRBD1
clone_size: once
j_call: TRBJ1-2
cdr3_nt: TGTGCCAGCTCACCACTGGACAGGGGTAACTATGGCTACACCTTC
cdr3_aa: CASSPLDRGNYGYTF

cdr3_length: 13
v_call: TRBV5-6
d_call: NA
clone_size: NA
j_call: TRBJ1-2
cdr3_nt: TGTGCCAGCAGACGATCAGGGGACTATGGCTACACCTTC
cdr3_aa: CASRRSGDYGYTF

cdr3_length: 14
v_call: TRBV5-1
d_call: NA
clone_size: NA
j_call: TRBJ2-7
cdr3_nt: TGCGCCAGCAGCCTTCTGAATAGCGGCTACGAGCAGTACTTC
cdr3_aa: CASSLLNSGYEQYF

cdr3_length: 14
v_call: TRBV6-4
d_call: TRBD1
clone_size: once
j_call: TRBJ2-5
cdr3_nt: TGTGCCAGCAGTACGAGTACAGGGGGACAGACCCAGTACTTC
cdr3_aa: CASSTSTGGQTQYF

cdr3_length: 13
v_call: TRBV10-1
d_call: TRBD1
clone_size: NA
j_call: TRBJ1-1
cdr3_nt: TGCGCCAGCAGTGTAGGACAGGGGAACATCGCTTTCTTT
cdr3_aa: CASSVGQGNIAFF

cdr3_length: 13
v_call: TRBV28
d_call: TRBD1
clone_size: NA
j_call: TRBJ2-7
cdr3_nt: TGTGCCAGCGCCCGAGGGGGCCGTTACGAGCAGTACTTC
cdr3_aa: CASARGGRYEQYF

cdr3_length: 15
v_call: TRBV10-3
d_call: TRBD2
clone_size: NA
j_call: TRBJ2-7
cdr3_nt: TGTGCCATCAGTGTTTATAGGACTAGCAGCTACGAGCAGTACTTC
cdr3_aa: CAISVYRTSSYEQYF

cdr3_length: 14
v_call: TRBV2
d_call: TRBD2
clone_size: few
j_call: TRBJ2-7
cdr3_nt: TGTGCCAGCAGTGCGGCTAGCGGGAGTCTCGAGCAGTACTTC
cdr3_aa: CASSAASGSLEQYF

cdr3_length: 16
v_call: TRBV7-2
d_call: NA
clone_size: NA
j_call: TRBJ2-6
cdr3_nt: TGTGCCAGCAGCTTAGCGCGCAGGGGTGGGGCCAACGTCCTGACTTTC
cdr3_aa: CASSLARRGGANVLTF

cdr3_length: 14
v_call: TRBV25-1
d_call: TRBD1
clone_size: NA
j_call: TRBJ1-4
cdr3_nt: TGTGCCAGCAGTAGATGGGACAGTAATGAAAAACTGTTTTTT
cdr3_aa: CASSRWDSNEKLFF

cdr3_length: 14
v_call: TRBV7-9
d_call: NA
clone_size: few
j_call: TRBJ1-1
cdr3_nt: TGTGCCAGCAGCTTAAAGTCCCCAGTCCCTGAAGCTTTCTTT
cdr3_aa: CASSLKSPVPEAFF

cdr3_length: 13
v_call: TRBV19
d_call: NA
clone_size: NA
j_call: TRBJ2-5
cdr3_nt: TGTGCCAGTAGTTGGGGACTTCGCGAGACCCAGTACTTC
cdr3_aa: CASSWGLRETQYF

cdr3_length: 13
v_call: TRBV19
d_call: NA
clone_size: NA
j_call: TRBJ2-5
cdr3_nt: TGTGCCAGTAGTATGGGCTTACAAGAGACCCAGTACTTC
cdr3_aa: CASSMGLQETQYF

cdr3_length: 14
v_call: TRBV7-2
d_call: NA
clone_size: NA
j_call: TRBJ1-2
cdr3_nt: TGTGCCAGCAGCTATGGACAGACCCTCTATGGCTACACCTTC
cdr3_aa: CASSYGQTLYGYTF

cdr3_length: 14
v_call: TRBV28
d_call: NA
clone_size: NA
j_call: TRBJ1-1
cdr3_nt: TGTGCCAGCAGTTTCGAGGGCGCGAGGACTGAAGCTTTCTTT
cdr3_aa: CASSFEGARTEAFF

cdr3_length: 16
v_call: TRBV7-2
d_call: TRBD2
clone_size: NA
j_call: TRBJ2-5
cdr3_nt: TGTGCCAGCAGCTTAACCGGGACTAGCGGGAGGGAGACCCAGTACTTC
cdr3_aa: CASSLTGTSGRETQYF

cdr3_length: 14
v_call: TRBV6-1
d_call: NA
clone_size: NA
j_call: TRBJ1-1
cdr3_nt: TGTGCCAGCAGTGTCGGGGGAGGAGGCCCTGAAGCTTTCTTT
cdr3_aa: CASSVGGGGPEAFF

cdr3_length: 14
v_call: TRBV27
d_call: TRBD2
clone_size: NA
j_call: TRBJ2-7
cdr3_nt: TGTGCCAGCAGCGGGGGACTAGCGGGAGGGGGGCAGTACTTC
cdr3_aa: CASSGGLAGGGQYF

cdr3_length: 15
v_call: TRBV30
d_call: TRBD1
clone_size: NA
j_call: TRBJ1-2
cdr3_nt: TGTGCCTGGAGTGCGGGAGGGGGCTTGGGCTATGGCTACACCTTC
cdr3_aa: CAWSAGGGLGYGYTF

cdr3_length: 15
v_call: TRBV7-3
d_call: TRBD2
clone_size: NA
j_call: TRBJ2-5
cdr3_nt: TGTGCCAGCAGCTTGACTAGCGGGAGTTTTGAGACCCAGTACTTC
cdr3_aa: CASSLTSGSFETQYF

cdr3_length: 17
v_call: TRBV28
d_call: TRBD2
clone_size: NA
j_call: TRBJ2-1
cdr3_nt: TGTGCCAGCAGTTCCCAGACTAGCGGGAGTCTCCACAATGAGCAGTTCTTC
cdr3_aa: CASSSQTSGSLHNEQFF

cdr3_length: 16
v_call: TRBV7-9
d_call: NA
clone_size: NA
j_call: TRBJ1-1
cdr3_nt: TGTGCCAGCACCTTTCCGCCGGAGGGGATGAACACTGAAGCTTTCTTT
cdr3_aa: CASTFPPEGMNTEAFF

cdr3_length: 16
v_call: TRBV18
d_call: TRBD2
clone_size: NA
j_call: TRBJ2-1
cdr3_nt: TGTGCCAGCTCACCCGAAGCGAGCGGGAGGGCCGGTGAGCAGTTCTTC
cdr3_aa: CASSPEASGRAGEQFF

cdr3_length: 13
v_call: TRBV5-1
d_call: NA
clone_size: NA
j_call: TRBJ2-4
cdr3_nt: TGCGCCAGCAGCTTGGAACTCGGGAACATTCAGTACTTC
cdr3_aa: CASSLELGNIQYF

cdr3_length: 15
v_call: TRBV4-1
d_call: TRBD2
clone_size: NA
j_call: TRBJ2-3
cdr3_nt: TGCGCCAGCTCCAAACTAGCGGGCCTCACAGATACGCAGTATTTT
cdr3_aa: CASSKLAGLTDTQYF

cdr3_length: 13
v_call: TRBV5-4
d_call: NA
clone_size: NA
j_call: TRBJ2-7
cdr3_nt: TGTGCCAGCAGCTTGACGGGAAACCACGAGCAGTACTTC
cdr3_aa: CASSLTGNHEQYF

cdr3_length: 16
v_call: TRBV12-5
d_call: TRBD1
clone_size: NA
j_call: TRBJ2-7
cdr3_nt: TGTGCTAGTGGTTTGGTAATTGACAGGGTAGCCTACGAGCAGTACTTC
cdr3_aa: CASGLVIDRVAYEQYF

cdr3_length: 16
v_call: TRBV6-6
d_call: NA
clone_size: once
j_call: TRBJ2-3
cdr3_nt: TGTGCCAGCAGTTACTCGGGCGCCCCTGGCACAGATACGCAGTATTTT
cdr3_aa: CASSYSGAPGTDTQYF

cdr3_length: 12
v_call: TRBV28
d_call: TRBD1
clone_size: NA
j_call: TRBJ2-5
cdr3_nt: TGTGCCAGCAGTTTAGCAGACAGGGGCCAGTACTTC
cdr3_aa: CASSLADRGQYF

cdr3_length: 16
v_call: TRBV12-5
d_call: TRBD2
clone_size: once
j_call: TRBJ2-1
cdr3_nt: TGTGCTAGTGGTCTCCTGACTAGCTTGAACTCCAATGAGCAGTTCTTC
cdr3_aa: CASGLLTSLNSNEQFF

cdr3_length: 16
v_call: TRBV5-1
d_call: TRBD2
clone_size: NA
j_call: TRBJ2-7
cdr3_nt: TGCGCCAGCAGCCGGGACAGGACTAGCGGGAGTTACGAGCAGTACTTC
cdr3_aa: CASSRDRTSGSYEQYF